This T cell receptor beta chain derives from a study of T cells in tuberculosis. CDR3 length equals 12 residues. Per the germline V gene, CDR1 is MNHEY and CDR2 is SVGAGI. About this clone itself: A read error may produce the germline difference seen at one junction end.

The repertoire was sequenced with immunoSEQ multiplex PCR; TCRdb's copy has only in-frame clones and lacks some. The sample yields some 41,000 clones, less than 95% seen once. The sequence came from a donor aged 5 to 30 with latent tuberculosis or without tuberculosis infection. Some clones in this sample may be carry-over from other donors' samples. Sequencing used PBMCs. The chain has TRBV6-5 and TRBJ1-2, with D possibly matching TRBD1 (5 bases). CDR3 DNA sequence: TGTGCCAGCAGCCGCCTAGACAGTCGTTCCCTCTTC. Translation: CASSRLDSRSLF.